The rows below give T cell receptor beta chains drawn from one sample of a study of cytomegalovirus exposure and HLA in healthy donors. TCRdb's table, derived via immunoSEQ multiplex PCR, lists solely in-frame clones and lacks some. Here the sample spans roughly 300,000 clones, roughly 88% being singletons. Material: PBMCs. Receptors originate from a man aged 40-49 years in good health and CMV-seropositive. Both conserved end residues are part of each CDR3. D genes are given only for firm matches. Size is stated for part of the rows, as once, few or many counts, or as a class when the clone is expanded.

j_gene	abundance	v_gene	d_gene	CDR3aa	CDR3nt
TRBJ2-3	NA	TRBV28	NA	CASSLSFTDTQYF	TGTGCCAGCAGTTTATCCTTCACAGATACGCAGTATTTT
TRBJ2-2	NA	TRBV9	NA	CASREGPTSTNTGELFF	TGTGCCAGCAGAGAGGGTCCTACCAGCACGAACACCGGGGAGCTGTTTTTT
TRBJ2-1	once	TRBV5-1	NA	CASSVGTPGDEQFF	TGCGCCAGCAGCGTCGGGACCCCGGGAGATGAGCAGTTCTTC
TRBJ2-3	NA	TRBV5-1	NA	CASSLGTAGDTQYF	TGCGCCAGCAGCTTGGGGACAGCGGGGGATACGCAGTATTTT
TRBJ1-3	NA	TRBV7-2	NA	CASSFLYSGNTIYF	TGTGCCAGCAGCTTCCTATACTCTGGAAACACCATATATTTT
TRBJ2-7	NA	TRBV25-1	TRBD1	CASSEWTGYEQYF	TGTGCCAGCAGTGAGTGGACAGGCTACGAGCAGTACTTC
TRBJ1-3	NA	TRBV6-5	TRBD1	CASSSADRGDTIYF	TGTGCCAGCAGTTCTGCGGACAGGGGAGACACCATATATTTT
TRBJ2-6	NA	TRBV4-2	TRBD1	CASSQRDRGPAGANVLTF	TGTGCCAGCAGCCAGAGGGACAGGGGGCCTGCTGGGGCCAACGTCCTGACTTTC
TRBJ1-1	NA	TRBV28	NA	CASSPWNTEAFF	TGTGCCAGCAGTCCGTGGAACACTGAAGCTTTCTTT
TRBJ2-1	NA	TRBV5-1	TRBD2	CASSLAASGRRVEQFF	TGCGCCAGCAGCTTGGCGGCTAGCGGGAGGAGGGTTGAGCAGTTCTTC
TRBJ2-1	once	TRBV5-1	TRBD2	CASRSGTPSYNEQFF	TGCGCCAGCAGAAGCGGGACGCCTTCCTACAATGAGCAGTTCTTC
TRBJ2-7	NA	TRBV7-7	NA	CASSLGTGYEQYF	TGTGCTAGCAGCTTAGGTACGGGCTACGAGCAGTACTTC
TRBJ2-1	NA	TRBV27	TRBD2	CASTLAGRAYNEQFF	TGTGCCAGCACCCTAGCGGGGAGGGCCTACAATGAGCAGTTCTTC
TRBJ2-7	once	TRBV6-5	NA	CASRGPYEQYF	TGTGCCAGCAGGGGCCCTTACGAGCAGTACTTC
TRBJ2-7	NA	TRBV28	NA	CASSPDRPLYEQYF	TGTGCCAGCAGCCCCGACAGGCCCCTCTACGAGCAGTACTTC
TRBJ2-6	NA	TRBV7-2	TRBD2	CASSPPSGRSGANVLTF	TGTGCCAGCAGCCCCCCTAGCGGGAGAAGTGGGGCCAACGTCCTGACTTTC
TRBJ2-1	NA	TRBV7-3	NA	CASSLSSYNEQFF	TGTGCCAGCAGCTTATCTAGTTACAATGAGCAGTTCTTC
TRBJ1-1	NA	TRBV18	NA	CASSPGGGNTEAFF	TGTGCCAGCTCACCCGGGGGAGGGAACACTGAAGCTTTCTTT
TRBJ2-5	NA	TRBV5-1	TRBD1	CASSADPTGQGETQYF	TGCGCCAGCAGCGCGGACCCGACAGGGCAGGGAGAGACCCAGTACTTC
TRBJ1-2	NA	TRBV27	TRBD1	CASSWDRGIGYGYTF	TGTGCCAGCAGTTGGGACAGGGGGATAGGGTATGGCTACACCTTC
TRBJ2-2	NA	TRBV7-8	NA	CASSFRDTYTGELFF	TGTGCCAGCAGCTTCCGGGACACCTACACCGGGGAGCTGTTTTTT
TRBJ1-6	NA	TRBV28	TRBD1	CASRGWDRYSSPLHF	TGTGCCAGCAGGGGTTGGGACAGGTATTCTTCACCCCTCCACTTT
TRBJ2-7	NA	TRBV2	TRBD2	CASSEAGLAGGSSYEQYF	TGTGCCAGCAGTGAAGCGGGACTAGCGGGAGGCTCATCCTACGAGCAGTACTTC
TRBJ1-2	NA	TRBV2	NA	CASRRGLEGYTF	TGTGCCAGCAGGCGGGGGCTTGAGGGCTACACCTTC
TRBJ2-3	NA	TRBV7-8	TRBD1	CASSLVLTGGIDTQYF	TGTGCCAGCAGCTTAGTGCTGACAGGGGGCATAGATACGCAGTATTTT
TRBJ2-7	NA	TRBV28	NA	CASVVRGSYEQYF	TGTGCCAGCGTAGTGCGGGGCAGCTACGAGCAGTACTTC
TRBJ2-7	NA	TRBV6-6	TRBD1	CASSYSRQGARDEQYF	TGTGCCAGCAGTTACTCGAGACAGGGGGCGCGTGACGAGCAGTACTTC
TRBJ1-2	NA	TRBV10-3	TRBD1	CAISPGQGAYGYTF	TGTGCCATCAGCCCCGGACAGGGGGCCTATGGCTACACCTTC
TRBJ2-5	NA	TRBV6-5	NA	CASSYVRGPQETQYF	TGTGCCAGCAGTTACGTCAGAGGGCCCCAAGAGACCCAGTACTTC
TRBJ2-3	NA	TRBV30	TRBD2	CAWRGLAATDTQYF	TGTGCCTGGAGGGGACTAGCGGCGACAGATACGCAGTATTTT
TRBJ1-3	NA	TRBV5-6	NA	CASSSGWSSGNTIYF	TGTGCCAGCAGCTCGGGGTGGAGCTCTGGAAACACCATATATTTT
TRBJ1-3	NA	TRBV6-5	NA	CASRRTGFSGNTIYF	TGTGCCAGCAGGAGAACAGGATTCTCTGGAAACACCATATATTTT
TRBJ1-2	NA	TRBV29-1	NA	CSVVQSNYGYTF	TGCAGCGTTGTCCAGTCAAACTATGGCTACACCTTC
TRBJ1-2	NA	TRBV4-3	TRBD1	CASSRESGQGRYGYTF	TGCGCCAGCAGCCGTGAATCTGGACAGGGTAGATATGGCTACACCTTC
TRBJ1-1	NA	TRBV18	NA	CASSPRQGEAFF	TGTGCCAGCTCACCGAGGCAGGGGGAAGCTTTCTTT
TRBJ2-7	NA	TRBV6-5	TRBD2	CASSYQLAGIYEQYF	TGTGCCAGCAGTTACCAACTAGCGGGGATCTACGAGCAGTACTTC
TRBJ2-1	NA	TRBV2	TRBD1	CASSAQGAREQFF	TGTGCCAGCAGTGCACAGGGGGCGCGTGAGCAGTTCTTC
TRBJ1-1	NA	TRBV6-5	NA	CASSRDTTPNTEAFF	TGTGCCAGCAGTAGGGACACCACTCCGAACACTGAAGCTTTCTTT
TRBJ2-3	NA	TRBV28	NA	CASRGGDRASTDTQYF	TGTGCCAGCAGGGGCGGGGACCGGGCGAGCACAGATACGCAGTATTTT
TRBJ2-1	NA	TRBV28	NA	CASSLGLGRIEQFF	TGTGCCAGCAGCCTGGGGCTGGGAAGAATTGAGCAGTTCTTC
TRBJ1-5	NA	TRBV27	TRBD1	CASSPWTGAMGNQPQHF	TGTGCCAGCAGTCCCTGGACAGGGGCGATGGGCAATCAGCCCCAGCATTTT
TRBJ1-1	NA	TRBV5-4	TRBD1	CASSFHGTGDTEAFF	TGTGCCAGCAGCTTCCACGGGACAGGGGACACTGAAGCTTTCTTT
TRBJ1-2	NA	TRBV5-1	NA	CASSLGGPDGYTF	TGCGCCAGCAGCTTAGGAGGGCCGGATGGCTACACCTTC
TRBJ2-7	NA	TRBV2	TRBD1	CASSEGGQAVQYF	TGTGCCAGCAGTGAAGGCGGACAGGCGGTTCAGTACTTC
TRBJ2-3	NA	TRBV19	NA	CVTVATSSDTQYF	TGTGTCACTGTCGCGACATCTTCAGATACGCAGTATTTT
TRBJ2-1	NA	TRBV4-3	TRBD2	CASSQALAGAYNEQFF	TGCGCCAGCAGCCAAGCCCTAGCGGGGGCCTACAATGAGCAGTTCTTC
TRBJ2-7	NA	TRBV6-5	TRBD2	CASSYIGLAFEQYF	TGTGCCAGCAGTTACATCGGACTAGCGTTCGAGCAGTACTTC
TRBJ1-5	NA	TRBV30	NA	CAWSGQGQHSNQPQHF	TGTGCCTGGAGTGGGCAGGGGCAACATAGCAATCAGCCCCAGCATTTT